Listed here is a single TCR beta chain. This CDR3 is built from 15 residues. Germline V gene lookup returns CDR1 SGHRS and CDR2 YFSETQ. Trimming took off 1 base at V and 0 bases at J, with 10 bases between the two ends. The authors' processing: Nucleated cell counts were estimated from reference gene primer amplification. Clones were sequenced by immunoSEQ multiplex PCR, and TCRdb holds only the in-frame ones, with some missing. The V and J calls and clone size are taken from that table; D and trimming were inferred from the DNA. The data hold tens of thousands of clones, with more than 80% observed a single time. The source of the sample is a study of blood T cell repertoires in COVID-19. Study overall: From the United States, Italy and Spain came samples of acute and convalescent COVID-19. Sources were T cells, B-cell-depleted T cells, or PBMCs; the material itself was cDNA or gDNA.

Sequencing was performed on peripheral blood. The clonotype originates from a man in his thirties or forties with active or convalescent COVID-19. The chain recombines TRBV5-1 with TRBJ1-1; perhaps TRBD1 as D (5 bases). The DNA for the CDR3 is TGCGCCAGCAGCTTGTACTCAGGGCTGAACACTGAAGCTTTCTTT. It yields the protein CASSLYSGLNTEAFF.